These 6 T cell receptor beta chains share one sample of origin, sequenced in a study of T cells after yellow fever vaccination. TCRdb recomputed calls from the 5' RACE reads with MiXCR, one row per CDR3 protein. The sample consists of tens of thousands of distinct CDR3 sequences, 7.3% of them appearing once. Source: CD8+ T cells sorted from PBMCs, taken 9 to 11 days after the first yellow fever vaccination. The receptors stem from a young man who received the YFV17D yellow fever vaccine.

In this sample, this clonotype turned up many times. J is TRBJ1-1 and V is TRBV29-1; no clear D gene. Trimming cost V 1 base and J 6 bases, with 9 bases left between them. CDR3 length: 12 residues. CDR1 SQVTM and CDR2 ANQGSEA come from the germline V gene. In DNA, the CDR3 is TGCAGCGTTGAAGCTATCGGGCCTGAAGCTTTCTTT. It codes for CSVEAIGPEAFF.

At least ten counts were recorded for this clonotype. The rearrangement uses TRBV7-9 and TRBJ2-3, with 9 bases aligning to TRBD1. With 6 bases clipped from V and 9 bases from J, the junction kept 10 bases outside the gene matches. This CDR3 contains 14 residues. The V gene's germline CDR1 is SEHNR and CDR2 FQNEAQ (reference sequence). The CDR3 here is CASRPGTGSRTQYF. The CDR3 DNA reads as TGTGCCAGCAGGCCCGGGACAGGGTCTCGGACGCAGTATTTT.

The chain couples TRBV29-1 to TRBJ2-3; no reliable D call. Per the germline V gene, CDR1 is SQVTM and CDR2 is ANQGSEA. The V and J ends lost 8 bases and 2 bases respectively, with 5 bases between them. The CDR3 contains 10 residues. The CDR3 spells CSFLTDTQYF. For the CDR3, the DNA is TGCAGCTTCCTCACAGATACGCAGTATTTT.

Note on this clonotype: A much larger clone lies one base from this, so it may be a read error. The V gene is TRBV12-3 or TRBV12-4, the J gene TRBJ1-5; a possible D gene is TRBD1 (5 bases). With 6 bases removed from V and 11 bases from J, the gap between germline ends came to 23 bases. The CDR3 extends over 15 amino acids. This CDR3 reads CASSPNVLPGDAQHF. The CDR3 DNA reads TGTGCCAGCAGCCCTAATGTCTTACCCGGGGACGCCCAGCATTTT.

This clonotype was counted ten times or more. CDR3 sequence reads: CASSQEDSSTDTQYF. The CDR3 DNA reads TGTGCCAGCAGCCAAGAGGACTCTAGCACAGATACGCAGTATTTT. The rearrangement uses TRBV3-1 and TRBJ2-3, with D maybe TRBD2 (5 bases). The V end was cut by 0 bases, the J end by 0 bases, with 7 bases between. The CDR3 contains 15 residues. Germline CDR1 is LGHDT and CDR2 is YNNKEL (reference sequence).

The rearrangement joins TRBV12-3 or TRBV12-4 to TRBJ2-4, with D tentatively TRBD1 or TRBD2 (6 bases each). The CDR3 has 17 amino acids. The V gene lost 2 bases and the J gene lost 5 bases, with 19 bases spanning the gap. CDR3 coding DNA: TGTGCCAGCAGTTTATTATTGGGGGGCGCGTTTGAAAACATTCAGTACTTC. It is translated as CASSLLLGGAFENIQYF.